This T cell receptor beta chain was observed in a study of cytomegalovirus exposure and HLA in healthy donors. As regards this clone: Antigen: not known.

Regarding the study as a whole: Highest at DRB1 and lowest at HLA-C, TCR association rates differed among HLA loci in a later analysis. The listing of fewer than 200 TCR beta chains classed them as cytomegalovirus-associated.

V lost 4 bases, J lost 6 bases, and 6 bases stayed unmatched. The V gene's germline CDR1 is SNHLY and CDR2 FYNNEI. This CDR3 is built from 14 residues. The primer mix had 60 Vbeta and 13 Jbeta primers. Libraries were prepared by immunoSEQ multiplex PCR; TCRdb keeps only in-frame clonotypes and omits some of them. Of about 160,000 clones in the sample, less than 80% were seen once. The specimen sequenced was PBMCs. The chain carries TRBV2 and TRBJ1-5, with 7 nucleotides matching TRBD1. The source of this sequence is a man aged 40-50 years in good health and CMV-seronegative. The CDR3 loop is CASSAGQDFQPQHF. In nucleotides, the CDR3 is TGTGCCAGCAGTGCAGGACAGGATTTTCAGCCCCAGCATTTT.